The 30 T cell receptor beta chains reported below all come from one sample, sequenced in a study of vaccination and CD4 T cells after COVID-19. Sequencing of the DNA from cultured CD4+ T cells was carried out with the Oncomine TCR Beta short-read assay. MiXCR, run by TCRdb on the PCR reads, gives a single entry per CDR3 protein. The sample carries about 19,000 distinct CDR3 sequences, around 50% recorded once. These receptors are not linked to any known antigen. As for treatment: approximately nine-day PBMC culture with coronavirus spike peptide pools or control peptides (ViraFEST assay). The sample comprised CD4+ T cells from blood, cultured in vitro. The origin of the receptors is a human donor who had recovered from COVID-19.

This clonotype was detected only once. The chain has TRBV27 and TRBJ2-7, with 7 bases fitting TRBD2. The germline gives CDR1 MNHEY, CDR2 SMNVEV (reference sequence). This CDR3 is built from 15 residues. The trim removed 6 bases at V and 3 bases at J, leaving 11 bases unmatched. Here the CDR3 DNA reads TGTGCCAGCAGCCCGGCGGCGGGAGCGCTCTACGAGCAGTACTTC. Encoded protein: CASSPAAGALYEQYF.

The chain has TRBV19 and TRBJ2-3; 10 bases agree with TRBD2. Germline V gene lookup returns CDR1 LNHDA and CDR2 SQIVND (reference sequence). This CDR3 region has 14 residues. After removal of 9 bases from V and 1 base from J, the junction contained 4 bases not matched to a gene. The CDR3 spells CASRGTSGTDTQYF. CDR3 nucleotides: TGTGCCAGCAGAGGGACTAGCGGCACAGATACGCAGTATTTT.

The V and J genes are TRBV6-1 and TRBJ1-2, with D unclear. The CDR3 is made up of 15 amino acids. Germline V gene data show CDR1 as MNHNS and CDR2 as SASEGT. Trimming stripped 0 bases from V and 3 bases from J, with 11 bases between. In nucleotides, the CDR3 is TGTGCCAGCAGTGAAGCCCCCGGGTTCCACTATGGCTACACCTTC. This translates into CASSEAPGFHYGYTF.

The chain links TRBV3-1 to TRBJ1-1; D perhaps matches TRBD1 (5 bases). The V and J ends lost 8 bases and 3 bases respectively, with 16 bases between them. There are 14 residues in the CDR3. CDR1 is LGHDT and CDR2 is YNNKEL in the germline V gene (reference sequence). CDR3 in amino acids: CASRKRGSDTEAFF. The CDR3 DNA follows: TGTGCCAGCCGCAAGAGGGGTTCGGACACTGAAGCTTTCTTT.

This clonotype was found once. The V gene is TRBV11-2, the J gene TRBJ1-6, with D unclear. The germline V gene encodes CDR1 SGHAT and CDR2 FQNNGV. The CDR3 loop spans 13 amino acids. V shed 3 bases and J shed 10 bases, with 10 bases lying between them. CDR3 amino acids: CASSFRGISPLHF. CDR3 sequence (DNA): TGTGCCAGCAGCTTCCGGGGAATCTCACCCCTCCACTTT.

The gene calls are TRBV18 and TRBJ1-5; D call uncertain. CDR1 is KGHSH, CDR2 LQKENI, per germline. The CDR3 covers 13 residues. V lost 5 bases to trimming and J lost 0 bases, with 5 bases between them. The CDR3 is CASSIDSNQPQHF. CDR3 in DNA: TGTGCCAGCTCAATCGATAGCAATCAGCCCCAGCATTTT. Full variable domain (rest looked up from reference TRBV18 and TRBJ1-5): NAGVMQNPRHLVRRRGQEARLRCSPMKGHSHVYWYRQLPEEGLKFMVYLQKENIIDESGMPKERFSAEFPKEGPSILRIQQVVRGDSAAYFCASSIDSNQPQHFGDGTRLSIL.

This sequence joins TRBV5-1 and TRBJ1-5; TRBD1 aligns across 7 bases. The CDR3 is made up of 15 amino acids. Germline trimming cut 4 bases from V and 1 base from J; bases unmatched to any gene: 5. Germline lookup yields CDR1 SGHRS and CDR2 YFSETQ. The CDR3 reads CASSLTGESNQPQHF. The CDR3 nucleotides read TGCGCCAGCAGCCTTACAGGGGAGAGCAATCAGCCCCAGCATTTT.

This clonotype has only a few counts. The V gene is TRBV29-1, the J gene TRBJ1-2; the D is unclear. CDR1 SQVTM and CDR2 ANQGSEA come from the germline V gene. The CDR3 length is 12 residues. V lost 4 bases, J lost 8 bases, and 14 bases lay in between. The CDR3 region has the DNA TGCAGCGTTGTGTTATGGGAGAGCGGCTACACCTTC. It translates to CSVVLWESGYTF.

The rearrangement links TRBV19 to TRBJ1-2, with D maybe TRBD1 (5 bases). The germline gives CDR1 LNHDA, CDR2 SQIVND (reference sequence). The CDR3 loop spans 13 amino acids. Trimming stripped 2 bases from V and 8 bases from J, with 12 bases between. This CDR3 reads CASSITRARGYTF. CDR3 sequence (DNA): TGTGCCAGTAGTATAACCAGGGCGAGAGGCTACACCTTC.

This chain links TRBV5-4 with TRBJ1-2, with D perhaps matching TRBD1 (5 bases). The CDR3 totals 14 residues. Trimming shortened V by 4 bases and J by 4 bases, and 14 bases separated the two germline ends. Per the germline V gene, CDR1 is SGHNT and CDR2 is YYREEE (reference sequence). The CDR3 DNA sequence: TGTGCCAGCAGCCTGAGGCAAAGGGGCTATGGCTACACCTTC. Protein product: CASSLRQRGYGYTF.

V and J are TRBV5-1 and TRBJ2-1; D is perhaps TRBD1 or TRBD2 (5 bases each). Between the trimmed V and J ends, which lost 0 bases and 8 bases, there was a span of 15 bases. The CDR3 runs to 15 residues. The germline CDR1 and CDR2 sequences are SGHRS and YFSETQ. CDR3 sequence reads: CASSLGGGSRDEQFF. Here the CDR3 DNA reads TGCGCCAGCAGCTTGGGGGGCGGCTCGAGGGATGAGCAGTTCTTC.

The rearrangement uses TRBV20-1 and TRBJ1-1, with D perhaps matching TRBD1 (5 bases). Germline CDR1 DFQATT, CDR2 SNEGSKA (reference sequence). V lost 3 bases and J lost 7, with 9 bases in between. There are 11 residues in the CDR3. CDR3 in amino acids: CSASLGREAFF. DNA of the CDR3: TGCAGTGCTAGTTTGGGACGTGAAGCTTTCTTT.

This chain links TRBV11-2 with TRBJ2-7; 8 bases fit TRBD2. Trimming took 3 bases from V and 6 from J; bases not matched to a gene: 7. The CDR3 loop spans 14 amino acids. Germline-derived CDR1 and CDR2 are SGHAT and FQNNGV. CDR3 in amino acids: CASSFSGATGEQYF. The CDR3 DNA follows: TGTGCCAGCAGCTTTAGCGGGGCAACGGGCGAGCAGTACTTC.

This clonotype was detected only once. The chain combines TRBV5-1 with TRBJ2-2; 10 bases are shared with TRBD1. Trimming cost V 0 bases and J 5 bases; bases outside gene matches: 4. Germline-derived CDR1 and CDR2 are SGHRS and YFSETQ. The CDR3 is made up of 16 amino acids. The CDR3 is CASSLATGGRTGELFF. CDR3 bases: TGCGCCAGCAGCTTGGCGACAGGGGGCAGAACCGGGGAGCTGTTTTTT.

This clonotype was seen more than once but under ten times. The rearrangement uses TRBV6-1 and TRBJ2-2; 8 nucleotides align to TRBD1. Trimming removed 6 bases from V and 3 bases from J; junction bases left unmatched: 6. CDR1 is MNHNS and CDR2 is SASEGT in the germline V gene. The CDR3 is 15 amino acids. CDR3 DNA: TGTGCCAGCAGACAACAGGGGGGAGACACCGGGGAGCTGTTTTTT. Translation gives CASRQQGGDTGELFF.

This clonotype was found a few times. The J gene is TRBJ2-3, the V gene TRBV15; 9 bases are shared with TRBD2. Germline V gene lookup returns CDR1 LNHNV and CDR2 YYDKDF (reference sequence). Unmatched junction bases numbered 5, after V lost 1 base and J lost 0 bases. The CDR3 is made up of 17 amino acids. CDR3 nucleotide sequence: TGTGCCACCAGCAGAGCACTAGCGGGCCTTAGCACAGATACGCAGTATTTT. Translation: CATSRALAGLSTDTQYF.

The CDR3 reads CASSWRGRSSEQYF. CDR3 coding DNA: TGTGCCAGCAGCTGGAGGGGAAGGTCATCCGAGCAGTACTTC. This chain links TRBV28 with TRBJ2-7; possibly TRBD2 for D (6 bases). This CDR3 has 14 residues. The V gene's germline CDR1 is MDHEN and CDR2 SYDVKM. V lost 6 bases, J lost 6 bases, and 18 bases lay in between.

CDR3 loop: CASSFSQGYGYTF. The CDR3 bases are TGTGCCAGCAGTTTTTCTCAGGGATATGGCTACACCTTC. V is TRBV27 and J is TRBJ1-2; the D gene is possibly TRBD1 (5 bases). Germline V gene sequence: CDR1 MNHEY, CDR2 SMNVEV (reference sequence). This CDR3 comprises 13 residues. V was trimmed by 3 bases and J by 5 bases, leaving 10 bases between them.

The chain uses TRBV12-3 or TRBV12-4 and TRBJ1-1; 7 bases map to TRBD1. The CDR3 runs 15 residues. J gave up 0 bases and V 6 bases, and 7 bases lay outside the gene matches. For the CDR3, the DNA is TGTGCCAGCAGGAGCCCACAGGGGATGAACACTGAAGCTTTCTTT. Protein product: CASRSPQGMNTEAFF.

CDR3 nucleotides: TGTGCCAGCAGCCCCCGTCCGGGACAGGATGAAAAACTGTTTTTT. This encodes CASSPRPGQDEKLFF. The chain carries TRBV11-3 and TRBJ1-4, with 8 bases that match TRBD1. This CDR3 is 15 amino acids long. Germline-derived CDR1 and CDR2 are SGHNT and YENEEA. V gave up 5 bases and J gave up 6 bases; unmatched junction bases: 8.

The genes are TRBV4-2 and TRBJ1-1, with 11 bases fitting TRBD1. The germline V gene has CDR1 LGHNA and CDR2 YNFKEQ. The CDR3 has 16 residues. Trimming cost V 0 bases and J 4 bases; bases outside gene matches: 4. The CDR3 reads CASSQDGQGARTEAFF. The CDR3 DNA is TGTGCCAGCAGCCAAGATGGACAGGGGGCCCGCACTGAAGCTTTCTTT.

The CDR3 sequence: CASSTQGGAAFF. In DNA form, the CDR3 reads TGTGCCAGCAGCACCCAAGGTGGCGCCGCTTTCTTT. This chain uses TRBV7-3 with TRBJ1-1; D gene uncertain. Germline CDR1 reads SGHTA; CDR2 reads FQGTGA. V lost 5 bases and J 11 bases, leaving 15 bases between the germline ends. The CDR3 is made up of 12 amino acids.

The table lists this clonotype with a few counts. The genes are TRBV2 and TRBJ1-5, with D tentatively TRBD1 (5 bases). CDR1 SNHLY and CDR2 FYNNEI come from the germline V gene. The CDR3 runs 15 residues. V was trimmed by 6 bases and J by 1 base, leaving 13 bases between them. DNA for the CDR3: TGTGCCAGCAGGGGACGGACTGGGAGCAATCAGCCCCAGCATTTT. Encoded protein: CASRGRTGSNQPQHF.

The gene calls are TRBV3-1 and TRBJ2-5; tentative D call: TRBD2 (5 bases). The CDR3 has 15 residues. CDR1 LGHDT and CDR2 YNNKEL come from the germline V gene (reference sequence). Trimming shortened V by 1 base and J by 4 bases, and 13 bases separated the two germline ends. The CDR3, as DNA: TGTGCCAGCAGCCAAGGAGGGCAGGTCAGAGAGACCCAGTACTTC. Its translation: CASSQGGQVRETQYF.

The chain uses TRBV6-1 and TRBJ1-1; no clear D gene. Germline values: CDR1 MNHNS, CDR2 SASEGT. The V end was cut by 9 bases, the J end by 1 base, with 9 bases between. This CDR3 has 12 amino acids. The CDR3 DNA follows: TGTGCCAGTACACGACGGAACACTGAAGCTTTCTTT. This translates into CASTRRNTEAFF.

For this clonotype: At one of its ends the junction is not consistent with the germline gene, which may arise from a read error. This sequence joins TRBV19 and TRBJ1-5; the D gene is possibly TRBD1 (6 bases). Germline V gene data show CDR1 as LNHDA and CDR2 as SQIVND (reference sequence). The CDR3 contains 18 residues. CDR3 protein: CASSRGSLGGAPNQLQHF. CDR3 nucleotide sequence: TGTGCCAGTAGTAGGGGCTCTCTAGGGGGGGCTCCCAATCAGCTCCAGCATTTT.

The CDR3 loop is CASSSSGALVPQHF. For the CDR3, the DNA is TGTGCCAGTAGTAGTTCAGGGGCTCTTGTGCCCCAGCATTTT. The chain uses TRBV19 and TRBJ1-5; possible D gene TRBD1, 6 bases. Trimming left V 4 bases short and J 9 bases short, with 16 bases between. The CDR3 runs to 14 residues. From germline, CDR1 is LNHDA and CDR2 SQIVND (reference sequence). Supplemented by reference TRBV19 and TRBJ1-5, the full variable domain reads DGGITQSPKYLFRKEGQNVTLSCEQNLNHDAMYWYRQDPGQGLRLIYYSQIVNDFQKGDIAEGYSVSREKKESFPLTVTSAQKNPTAFYLCASSSSGALVPQHFGDGTRLSIL.

The chain uses TRBV7-9 and TRBJ2-7; D gene unclear. Looked up from germline, CDR1 is SEHNR and CDR2 is FQNEAQ (reference sequence). Trimming cost V 2 bases and J 4 bases, with 9 bases left between them. This CDR3 is 13 amino acids long. The CDR3 nucleotides are TGTGCCAGCAGCTTATGGGGAAAATACGAGCAGTACTTC. Amino acids: CASSLWGKYEQYF.

V is TRBV14 and J is TRBJ1-2, with TRBD1 identical over 8 bases. The CDR3 covers 15 residues. The germline V gene has CDR1 SGHDN and CDR2 FVKESK. V lost 1 base to trimming and J lost 7 bases; unmatched junction nucleotides: 8. In nucleotides, the CDR3 is TGTGCCAGCAGCCAAGCGGCGACAGGGGTCTCTGGCTACACCTTC. It codes for CASSQAATGVSGYTF.

This clonotype was seen a few times. The rearrangement links TRBV10-3 to TRBJ1-5, with D maybe TRBD1 (6 bases). Germline V lookup: CDR1 ENHRY, CDR2 SYGVKD. V was trimmed by 2 bases and J by 4 bases, leaving 9 bases between them. This CDR3 region has 14 residues. The CDR3 spells CAISERTANQPQHF. The CDR3 DNA follows: TGTGCCATCAGTGAGAGGACAGCTAATCAGCCCCAGCATTTT.